A selection of T cell receptor beta chains follows, all from one sample in a study of blood T cell repertoires in COVID-19. Libraries were prepared by immunoSEQ multiplex PCR; TCRdb keeps only in-frame clonotypes and omits some of them. The profile shows 80,000 or so clones, approximately 80% of them singletons. Source material: peripheral blood. The receptors stem from a woman aged 55-70 years with acute or convalescent COVID-19. CDR3s include the opening cysteine and the closing phenylalanine or tryptophan. D genes are given only for firm matches. Some rows mark clone size as missing; the rest say once, few, many or name a class of expanded clone.

abundance	d_gene	v_gene	j_gene	CDR3nt	CDR3aa
once	TRBD1	TRBV19	TRBJ2-1	TGTGCCAGTAGAAGGGACAGGGGCTCCTACAATGAGCAGTTCTTC	CASRRDRGSYNEQFF
few	-	TRBV10-3	TRBJ1-1	TGTGCCTCCGGGCCGGGACATAGGTTATATAGCACTGAAGCTTTCTTT	CASGPGHRLYSTEAFF
-	TRBD2	TRBV11-3	TRBJ2-3	TGTGCCAGCAGCCCACCTGGCGGGGGGTACACAGATACGCAGTATTTT	CASSPPGGGYTDTQYF
few	TRBD1	TRBV27	TRBJ1-2	TGTGCCAGCAGGGGCCCTCGGAGTCCCGGGACAGCCTATGGCTACACCTTC	CASRGPRSPGTAYGYTF
-	TRBD1	TRBV11-2	TRBJ2-4	TGTGCCAGCAGCTATCAGGGACAGATACTAGCCAAAAACATTCAGTACTTC	CASSYQGQILAKNIQYF
medium-sized	-	TRBV6-2/TRBV6-3	TRBJ1-3	TGTGCCAGCAGTGACCGGACAAACCGAAGAAACACCATATATTTT	CASSDRTNRRNTIYF
-	-	TRBV3-1/TRBV3-2	TRBJ2-1	TGTGCCAGCAGCCAAGATGTGGCCAGGGTTTACAATGAGCAGTTCTTC	CASSQDVARVYNEQFF
-	TRBD1	TRBV5-4	TRBJ1-5	TGTGCCAGCAGCCGGGACAGGGGCAATCAGCCCCAGCATTTT	CASSRDRGNQPQHF
-	TRBD2	TRBV11-2	TRBJ2-5	TGTGCCAGCAGCTTAGTAGCGGGGGGGTCGGAGACCCAGTACTTC	CASSLVAGGSETQYF
-	-	TRBV7-9	TRBJ1-1	TGTGCCAGCAGCCCTTGGAACACTGAAGCTTTCTTT	CASSPWNTEAFF
-	-	TRBV27	TRBJ2-1	TGTGCCAGCAGTTTGGGCCAACCCTCAGACAATGAGCAGTTCTTC	CASSLGQPSDNEQFF
-	-	TRBV19	TRBJ2-7	TGTGCCAGTAGCCCCGGGGGAAGCGAGCAGTACTTC	CASSPGGSEQYF
-	-	TRBV2	TRBJ2-3	TGTGCCAGCAGTGAACCCAGGGGTTTTCCAGATACGCAGTATTTT	CASSEPRGFPDTQYF
-	TRBD1	TRBV6-2/TRBV6-3	TRBJ2-7	TGTGCCAGCAGTGACCGGGACAGGGGAATTCGTTCCGAGCAGTACTTC	CASSDRDRGIRSEQYF
few	-	TRBV30	TRBJ1-5	TGTGCCTGGAGACAGCCCAATCAGCCCCAGCATTTT	CAWRQPNQPQHF
-	-	TRBV5-6	TRBJ1-1	TGTGCCAGCAGCTTGTCTAACACTGAAGCTTTCTTT	CASSLSNTEAFF
-	TRBD1	TRBV7-9	TRBJ2-5	TGTGCCAGCAGCTTATCGCCGGGACAGGGGCGGGAGACCCAGTACTTC	CASSLSPGQGRETQYF
-	TRBD1	TRBV3-1/TRBV3-2	TRBJ2-6	TGTGCCAGCAGCCTCAGGGGGCCTGGGGCCAACGTCCTGACTTTC	CASSLRGPGANVLTF
-	-	TRBV5-1	TRBJ1-3	TGCGCCAGCAGCTTGGCAGGGGCTGCTGGAAACACCATATATTTT	CASSLAGAAGNTIYF
-	-	TRBV20-1	TRBJ1-2	TGCAGTGCTAGTCGAGGGTACGGCTACACCTTC	CSASRGYGYTF
-	-	TRBV18	TRBJ2-5	TGTGCCAGCTCACTAGAAGAGACCCAGTACTTC	CASSLEETQYF
-	-	TRBV25-1	TRBJ2-2	TGTGCCAGCAGTGAATATTTGGGGGCGGCGAACACCGGGGAGCTGTTTTTT	CASSEYLGAANTGELFF
-	TRBD1	TRBV6-1	TRBJ1-5	TGTGCCAGCAGTGAAGCGACAGGGGGCAATCAGCCCCAGCATTTT	CASSEATGGNQPQHF
once	TRBD1	TRBV5-1	TRBJ2-5	TGCGCCAGCAGCCCCAAGGGACAGGGGGCGAGGGAGACCCAGTACTTC	CASSPKGQGARETQYF
-	TRBD1	TRBV24-1	TRBJ2-7	TGTGCCACCAGTGTGGGTGACCGGGACAGCGAGGAGCAGTACTTC	CATSVGDRDSEEQYF
-	TRBD1	TRBV12-5	TRBJ1-2	TGTGCTAGTGGCGGACAGGGGGGGTTACAGGGCTACACCTTC	CASGGQGGLQGYTF
-	-	TRBV6-2/TRBV6-3	TRBJ2-7	TGTGCCAGCAGTTACACCTCGCGCGGGTGGGACGAGCAGTACTTC	CASSYTSRGWDEQYF
few	-	TRBV7-2	TRBJ2-7	TGTGCCAGCAGCTTTACCTACGAGCAGTACTTC	CASSFTYEQYF
-	TRBD1	TRBV5-1	TRBJ1-6	TGCGCCAGCAGCCAGACAGGGTATAATTCACCCCTCCACTTT	CASSQTGYNSPLHF
-	TRBD1	TRBV3-1/TRBV3-2	TRBJ2-3	TGTGCCAGCAGCGAAGAGGGGGCGGATTCAGATACGCAGTATTTT	CASSEEGADSDTQYF